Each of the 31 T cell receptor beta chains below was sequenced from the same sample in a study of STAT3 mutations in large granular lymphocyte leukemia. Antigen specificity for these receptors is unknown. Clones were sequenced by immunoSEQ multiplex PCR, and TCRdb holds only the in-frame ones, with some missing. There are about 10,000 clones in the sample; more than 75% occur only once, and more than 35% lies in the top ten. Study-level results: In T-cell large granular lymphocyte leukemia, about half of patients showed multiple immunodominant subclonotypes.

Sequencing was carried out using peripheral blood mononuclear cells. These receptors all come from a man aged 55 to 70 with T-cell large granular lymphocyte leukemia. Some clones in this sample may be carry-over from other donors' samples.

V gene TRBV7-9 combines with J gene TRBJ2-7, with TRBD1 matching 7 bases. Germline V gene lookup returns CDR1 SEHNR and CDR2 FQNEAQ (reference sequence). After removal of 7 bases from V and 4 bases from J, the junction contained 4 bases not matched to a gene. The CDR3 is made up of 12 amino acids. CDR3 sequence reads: CASNRDSYEQYF. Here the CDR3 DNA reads TGTGCCAGCAACCGGGACAGTTACGAGCAGTACTTC.

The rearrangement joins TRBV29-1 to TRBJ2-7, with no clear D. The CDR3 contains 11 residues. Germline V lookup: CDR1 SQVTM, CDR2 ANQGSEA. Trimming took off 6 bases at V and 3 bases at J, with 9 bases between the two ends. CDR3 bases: TGCAGCGTGTACATGAACTACGAGCAGTACTTC. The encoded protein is CSVYMNYEQYF.

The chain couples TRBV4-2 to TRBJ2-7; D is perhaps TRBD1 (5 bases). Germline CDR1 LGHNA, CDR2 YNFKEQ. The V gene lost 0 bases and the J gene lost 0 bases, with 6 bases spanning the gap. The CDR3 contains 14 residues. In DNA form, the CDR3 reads TGTGCCAGCAGCCAAGATGGGGCCTCCTACGAGCAGTACTTC. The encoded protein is CASSQDGASYEQYF.

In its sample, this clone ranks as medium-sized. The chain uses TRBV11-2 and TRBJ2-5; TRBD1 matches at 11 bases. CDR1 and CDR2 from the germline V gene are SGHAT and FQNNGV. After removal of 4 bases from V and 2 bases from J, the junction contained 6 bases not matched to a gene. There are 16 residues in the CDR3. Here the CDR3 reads CASSSVGQGDQETQYF. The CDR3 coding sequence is TGTGCCAGCAGCTCCGTGGGACAGGGGGATCAAGAGACCCAGTACTTC.

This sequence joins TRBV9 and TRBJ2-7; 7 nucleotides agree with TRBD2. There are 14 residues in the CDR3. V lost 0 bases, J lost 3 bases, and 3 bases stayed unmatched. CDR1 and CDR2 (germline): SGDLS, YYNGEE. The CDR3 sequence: CASSVAASGYEQYF. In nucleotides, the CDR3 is TGTGCCAGCAGCGTAGCTGCTAGCGGCTACGAGCAGTACTTC.

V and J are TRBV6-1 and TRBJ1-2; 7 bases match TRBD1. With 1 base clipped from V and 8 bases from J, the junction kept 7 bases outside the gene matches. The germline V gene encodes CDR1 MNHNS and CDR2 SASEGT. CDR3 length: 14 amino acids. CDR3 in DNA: TGTGCCAGCAGTGAAGGTACAGGGGCGGACGGCTACACCTTC. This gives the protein CASSEGTGADGYTF.

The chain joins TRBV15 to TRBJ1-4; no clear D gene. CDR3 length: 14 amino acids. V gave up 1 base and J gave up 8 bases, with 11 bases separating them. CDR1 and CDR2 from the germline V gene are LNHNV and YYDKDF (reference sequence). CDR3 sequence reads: CATSRGSSEEKLFF. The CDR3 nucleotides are TGTGCCACCAGCAGAGGTTCGAGCGAGGAAAAACTGTTTTTT.

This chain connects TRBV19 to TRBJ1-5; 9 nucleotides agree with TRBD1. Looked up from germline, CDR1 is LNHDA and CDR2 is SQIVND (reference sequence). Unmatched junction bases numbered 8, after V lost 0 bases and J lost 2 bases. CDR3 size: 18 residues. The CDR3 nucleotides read TGTGCCAGTAGTATAGACCTTCCCGGGACAGGGCGCAATCAGCCCCAGCATTTT. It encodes CASSIDLPGTGRNQPQHF.

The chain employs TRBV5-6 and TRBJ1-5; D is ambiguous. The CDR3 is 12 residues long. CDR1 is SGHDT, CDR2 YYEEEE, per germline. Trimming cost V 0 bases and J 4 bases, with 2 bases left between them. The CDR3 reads CASSLGNQPQHF. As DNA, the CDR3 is TGTGCCAGCAGCTTGGGGAATCAGCCCCAGCATTTT.

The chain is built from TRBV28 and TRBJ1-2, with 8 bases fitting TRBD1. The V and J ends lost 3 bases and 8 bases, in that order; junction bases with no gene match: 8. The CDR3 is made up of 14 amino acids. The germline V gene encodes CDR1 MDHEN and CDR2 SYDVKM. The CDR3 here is CASSFQDREKGYTF. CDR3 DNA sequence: TGTGCCAGCAGTTTCCAGGACAGGGAGAAGGGCTACACCTTC.

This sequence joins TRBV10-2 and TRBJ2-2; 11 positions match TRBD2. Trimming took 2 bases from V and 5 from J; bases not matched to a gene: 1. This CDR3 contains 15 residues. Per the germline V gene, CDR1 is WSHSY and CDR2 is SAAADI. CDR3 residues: CASSERTSGTGELFF. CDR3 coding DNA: TGCGCCAGCAGTGAGCGGACTAGCGGGACCGGGGAGCTGTTTTTT.

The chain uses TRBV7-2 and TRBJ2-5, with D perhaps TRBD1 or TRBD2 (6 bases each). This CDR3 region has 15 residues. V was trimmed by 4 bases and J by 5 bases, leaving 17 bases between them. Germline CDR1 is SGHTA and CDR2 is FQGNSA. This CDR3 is CASSWRDKLWETQYF. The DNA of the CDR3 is TGTGCCAGCAGCTGGAGGGACAAGCTTTGGGAGACCCAGTACTTC.

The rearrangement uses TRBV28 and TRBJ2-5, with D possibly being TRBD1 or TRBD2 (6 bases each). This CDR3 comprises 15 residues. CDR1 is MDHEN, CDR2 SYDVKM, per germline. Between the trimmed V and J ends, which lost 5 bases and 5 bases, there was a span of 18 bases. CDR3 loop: CASSPIGGLGETQYF. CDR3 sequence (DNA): TGTGCCAGCAGTCCAATTGGGGGGCTGGGGGAGACCCAGTACTTC.

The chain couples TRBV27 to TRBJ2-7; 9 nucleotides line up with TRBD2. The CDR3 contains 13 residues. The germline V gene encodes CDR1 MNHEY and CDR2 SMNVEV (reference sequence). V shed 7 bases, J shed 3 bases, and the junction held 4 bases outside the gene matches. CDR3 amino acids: CASTTSGDYEQYF. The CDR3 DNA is TGTGCCAGCACGACTAGCGGAGACTACGAGCAGTACTTC.

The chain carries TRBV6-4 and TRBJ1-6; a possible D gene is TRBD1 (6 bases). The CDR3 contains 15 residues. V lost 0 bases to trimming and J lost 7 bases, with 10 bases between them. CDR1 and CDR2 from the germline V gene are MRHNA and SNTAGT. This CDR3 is CASSDSTGGNSPLHF. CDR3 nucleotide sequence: TGTGCCAGCAGTGACTCGACAGGCGGGAATTCACCCCTCCACTTT.

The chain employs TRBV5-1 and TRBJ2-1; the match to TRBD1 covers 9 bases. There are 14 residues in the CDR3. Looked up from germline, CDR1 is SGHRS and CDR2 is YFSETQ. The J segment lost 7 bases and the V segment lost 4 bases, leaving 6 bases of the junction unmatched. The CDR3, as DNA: TGCGCCAGCAGCGGGGGACAGGGTAATAATGAGCAGTTCTTC. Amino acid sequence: CASSGGQGNNEQFF.

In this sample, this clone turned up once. CDR3 sequence: CASSVVGEETQYF. The CDR3 coding sequence is TGTGCCAGCAGCGTAGTAGGGGAAGAGACCCAGTACTTC. The genes are TRBV9 and TRBJ2-5; possible D gene TRBD1, 5 bases. The CDR3 contains 13 residues. Germline CDR1 SGDLS, CDR2 YYNGEE. V lost 0 bases, J lost 3 bases, and 6 bases lay in between.

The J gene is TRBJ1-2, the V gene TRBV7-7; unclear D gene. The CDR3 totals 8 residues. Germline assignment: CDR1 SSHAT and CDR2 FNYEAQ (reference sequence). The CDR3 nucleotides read TGTGCTAAGAAACCGGGGACCTTC. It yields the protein CAKKPGTF.

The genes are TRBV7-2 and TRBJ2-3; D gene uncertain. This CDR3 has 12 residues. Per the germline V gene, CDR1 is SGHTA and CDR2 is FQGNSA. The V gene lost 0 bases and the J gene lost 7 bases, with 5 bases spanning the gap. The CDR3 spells CASSLARYTQYF. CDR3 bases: TGTGCCAGCAGCTTAGCTCGGTATACGCAGTATTTT.

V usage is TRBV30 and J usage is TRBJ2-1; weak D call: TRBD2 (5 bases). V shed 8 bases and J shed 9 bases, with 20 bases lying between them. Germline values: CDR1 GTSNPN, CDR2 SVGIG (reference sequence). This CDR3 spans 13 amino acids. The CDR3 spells CAHPGNGGAEQFF. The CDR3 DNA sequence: TGTGCCCACCCGGGCAACGGAGGTGCTGAGCAGTTCTTC.

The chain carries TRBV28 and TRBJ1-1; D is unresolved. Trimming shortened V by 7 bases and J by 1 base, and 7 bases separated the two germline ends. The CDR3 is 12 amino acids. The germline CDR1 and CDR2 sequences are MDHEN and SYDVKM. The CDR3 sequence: CASKGANTEAFF. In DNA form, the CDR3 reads TGTGCCAGCAAAGGTGCGAACACTGAAGCTTTCTTT.

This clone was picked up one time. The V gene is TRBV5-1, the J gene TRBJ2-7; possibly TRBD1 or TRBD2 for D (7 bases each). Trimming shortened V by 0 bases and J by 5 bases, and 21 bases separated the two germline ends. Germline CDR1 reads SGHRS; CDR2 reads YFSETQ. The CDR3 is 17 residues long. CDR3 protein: CASSLASFAAGGDEQYF. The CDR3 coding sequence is TGCGCCAGCAGCTTGGCCTCTTTCGCCGCAGGGGGGGACGAGCAGTACTTC.

This chain's CDR3 is CASSPRQVSYEQYF. The CDR3 DNA follows: TGTGCCAGCAGCCCCCGACAGGTATCCTACGAGCAGTACTTC. The rearrangement uses TRBV7-2 and TRBJ2-7; possibly TRBD1 for D (6 bases). Trimming pared 5 bases from V and 1 base from J, leaving 12 bases between. Germline V lookup: CDR1 SGHTA, CDR2 FQGNSA. The CDR3 has 14 residues. The full variable domain, its missing parts supplied by reference TRBV7-2 and TRBJ2-7, is GAGVSQSPSNKVTEKGKDVELRCDPISGHTALYWYRQSLGQGLEFLIYFQGNSAPDKSGLPSDRFSAERTGGSVSTLTIQRTQQEDSAVYLCASSPRQVSYEQYFGPGTRLTVT.

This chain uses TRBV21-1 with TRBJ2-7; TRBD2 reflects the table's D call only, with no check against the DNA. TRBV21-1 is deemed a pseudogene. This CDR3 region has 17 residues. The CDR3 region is CASSIGGGAVHAYEQYF. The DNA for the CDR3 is TGTGCCAGCAGCATCGGGGGGGGAGCGGTCCATGCCTACGAGCAGTACTTC.

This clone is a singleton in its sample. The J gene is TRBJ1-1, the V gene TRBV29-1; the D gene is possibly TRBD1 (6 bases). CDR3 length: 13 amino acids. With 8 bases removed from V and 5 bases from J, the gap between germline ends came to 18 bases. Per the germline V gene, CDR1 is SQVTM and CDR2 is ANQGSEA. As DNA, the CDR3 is TGCAGCATTTCGGGGGGGGCAGTTACTGAAGCTTTCTTT. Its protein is CSISGGAVTEAFF.

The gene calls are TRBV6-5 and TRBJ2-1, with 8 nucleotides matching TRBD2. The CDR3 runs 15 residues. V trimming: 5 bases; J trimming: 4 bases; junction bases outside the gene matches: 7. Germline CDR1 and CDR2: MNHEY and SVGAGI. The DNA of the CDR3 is TGTGCCAGCAGTCAATATAGCGGGAAGTACAATGAGCAGTTCTTC. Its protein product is CASSQYSGKYNEQFF.

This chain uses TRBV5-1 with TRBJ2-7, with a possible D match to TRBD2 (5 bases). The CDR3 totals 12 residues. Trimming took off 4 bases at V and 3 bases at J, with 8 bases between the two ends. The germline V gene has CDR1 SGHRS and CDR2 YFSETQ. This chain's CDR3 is CASSRGDYEQYF. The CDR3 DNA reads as TGCGCCAGCAGCCGGGGAGACTACGAGCAGTACTTC.

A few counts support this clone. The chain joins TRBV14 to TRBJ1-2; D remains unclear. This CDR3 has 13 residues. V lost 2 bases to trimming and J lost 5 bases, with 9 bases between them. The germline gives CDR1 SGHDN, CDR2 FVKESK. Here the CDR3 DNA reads TGTGCCAGCAGCCAATTAAGCACTTATGGCTACACCTTC. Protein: CASSQLSTYGYTF. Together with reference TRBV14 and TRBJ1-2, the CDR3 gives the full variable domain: EAGVTQFPSHSVIEKGQTVTLRCDPISGHDNLYWYRRVMGKEIKFLLHFVKESKQDESGMPNNRFLAERTGGTYSTLKVQPAELEDSGVYFCASSQLSTYGYTFGSGTRLTVV.

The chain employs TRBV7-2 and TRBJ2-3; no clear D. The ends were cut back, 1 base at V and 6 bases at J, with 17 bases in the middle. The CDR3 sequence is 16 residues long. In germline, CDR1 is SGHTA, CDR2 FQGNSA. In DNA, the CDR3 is TGTGCCAGCAGCTTAGAGTCCACTTCGGCAAGGGATACGCAGTATTTT. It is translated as CASSLESTSARDTQYF.

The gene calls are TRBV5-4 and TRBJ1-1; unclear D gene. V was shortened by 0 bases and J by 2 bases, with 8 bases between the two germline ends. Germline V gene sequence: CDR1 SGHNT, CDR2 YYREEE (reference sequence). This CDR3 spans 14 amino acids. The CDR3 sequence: CASSLAFPNTEAFF. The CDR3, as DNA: TGTGCCAGCAGCTTGGCCTTCCCAAACACTGAAGCTTTCTTT.

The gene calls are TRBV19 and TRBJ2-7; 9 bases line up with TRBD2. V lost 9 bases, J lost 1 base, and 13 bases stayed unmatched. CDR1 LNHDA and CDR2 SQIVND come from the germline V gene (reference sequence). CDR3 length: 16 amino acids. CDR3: CASPEAGGKSSYEQYF. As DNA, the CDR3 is TGTGCCAGCCCTGAAGCGGGAGGTAAATCATCCTACGAGCAGTACTTC.